This T cell receptor (beta chain) was sequenced in a study of blood T cell repertoires in COVID-19. Study at large: Acute and convalescent COVID-19 samples came from the United States, Italy and Spain. T cells, B-cell-depleted T cells, or PBMCs provided the cDNA or gDNA that served as material.

The CDR3 sequence is 16 residues long. Germline V gene lookup returns CDR1 MDHEN and CDR2 SYDVKM. Between the trimmed V and J ends, which lost 6 bases and 4 bases, there was a span of 19 bases. Original data processing: The assay estimated nucleated cells by amplifying reference gene primers. Produced via immunoSEQ multiplex PCR; TCRdb's table is partial and in-frame only. The DNA gave D and trimming, while V, J and clone size come from that table. The table has fewer than 500,000 clones, roughly 91% seen once; the top ten hold approximately 4.5%. Sequenced: peripheral blood. V is TRBV28 and J is TRBJ2-4; tentative D call: TRBD2 (6 bases). The receptor was derived from a woman in her 30s with acute or convalescent COVID-19. CDR3 region: CASSLVWAGQKNIQYF. CDR3 in DNA: TGTGCCAGCAGCTTAGTCTGGGCGGGGCAAAAAAACATTCAGTACTTC.